This entry lists 29 T cell receptor beta chains sequenced from one sample in a study of cytomegalovirus exposure and HLA in healthy donors. Data came from immunoSEQ multiplex PCR; TCRdb stores just in-frame clones and leaves some out. The sample carries about 200,000 clones, 80% to 90% recorded once. The sequencing input was PBMCs. The source is a woman aged 30 to 39 in good health and CMV-seropositive.

This clone has more than one count but fewer than ten. The gene calls are TRBV5-4 and TRBJ1-5; 9 nucleotides match TRBD1. J lost 5 bases, V lost 4 bases, and 4 bases had no gene match. Germline loops: CDR1 SGHNT, CDR2 YYREEE (reference sequence). The CDR3 runs to 14 residues. The DNA of the CDR3 is TGTGCCAGCAGCGTAGACAGGGGGGATCAGCCCCAGCATTTT. The encoded protein is CASSVDRGDQPQHF.

This clone was seen a handful of times. The chain has TRBV9 and TRBJ2-1; 7 bases are shared with TRBD1. This CDR3 has 15 amino acids. The trim removed 4 bases at V and 3 bases at J, leaving 7 bases unmatched. In germline, CDR1 is SGDLS, CDR2 YYNGEE. Here the CDR3 DNA reads TGTGCCAGCAGCTCCCTCGACAGGGACTACAATGAGCAGTTCTTC. This sequence encodes CASSSLDRDYNEQFF.

CDR3 nucleotides: TGCAGTGCTAAAGGACAGGGCGCGCAGTACTTC. Protein: CSAKGQGAQYF. The chain employs TRBV20-1 and TRBJ2-7; 8 nucleotides align to TRBD1. J was trimmed by 9 bases and V by 4 bases; bases with no gene match: 5. The germline V gene encodes CDR1 DFQATT and CDR2 SNEGSKA (reference sequence). This CDR3 is 11 amino acids long.

The V gene is TRBV5-6, the J gene TRBJ2-4; D perhaps matches TRBD1 (6 bases). With 2 bases removed from V and 4 bases from J, the gap between germline ends came to 22 bases. CDR1 is SGHDT, CDR2 YYEEEE, per germline. This CDR3 is built from 18 residues. The CDR3 protein is CASSLGQGIQSGKNIQYF. As DNA, the CDR3 is TGTGCCAGCAGCTTAGGGCAGGGGATCCAATCGGGAAAAAACATTCAGTACTTC.

The gene calls are TRBV11-2 and TRBJ2-7; 11 bases line up with TRBD1. Germline CDR1 SGHAT, CDR2 FQNNGV. V lost 5 bases to trimming and J lost 5 bases; unmatched junction nucleotides: 11. The CDR3 runs 16 residues. The CDR3 DNA is TGTGCCAGCAGCCGCCCTTTCCCGGGACAGGGGGACGAGCAGTACTTC. Translating gives CASSRPFPGQGDEQYF.

With regard to this clone: Other DNA sequences within the sample encode an identical CDR3. The chain joins TRBV27 to TRBJ2-5, with a tentative D call TRBD2 (6 bases). CDR3 size: 12 residues. CDR1 MNHEY and CDR2 SMNVEV come from the germline V gene (reference sequence). V gave up 3 bases and J gave up 5 bases, with 7 bases separating them. In DNA, the CDR3 is TGTGCCAGCAGTTTCCGGGGGGAGACCCAGTACTTC. It codes for CASSFRGETQYF.

V and J are TRBV30 and TRBJ1-4, with TRBD1 identical over 7 bases. The CDR3 runs to 11 residues. With 4 bases clipped from V and 12 bases from J, the junction kept 5 bases outside the gene matches. Germline V gene sequence: CDR1 GTSNPN, CDR2 SVGIG (reference sequence). The CDR3 sequence is CAWTTGQELFF. The CDR3, as DNA: TGTGCCTGGACCACAGGACAGGAACTGTTTTTT. The entire variable domain, with the rest obtained from reference TRBV30 and TRBJ1-4, is as follows: SQTIHQWPATLVQPVGSPLSLECTVEGTSNPNLYWYRQAAGRGLQLLFYSVGIGQISSEVPQNLSASRPQDRQFILSSKKLLLSDSGFYLCAWTTGQELFFGSGTQLSVL.

This rearrangement joins TRBV29-1 to TRBJ2-7, with D possibly matching TRBD1 (6 bases). The CDR3 has 12 amino acids. V was shortened by 1 base and J by 12 bases, with 16 bases between the two germline ends. CDR1 SQVTM and CDR2 ANQGSEA come from the germline V gene. CDR3 in DNA: TGCAGCGTTGAAGTGACAGGATACTACAGGTACTTC. The encoded protein is CSVEVTGYYRYF.

The V gene is TRBV2, the J gene TRBJ2-2; D is uncertain. CDR1 is SNHLY, CDR2 FYNNEI, per germline. The CDR3 runs 15 residues. Trimming cost V 6 bases and J 6 bases, with 17 bases left between them. Here the CDR3 reads CASRESTSVPGELFF. Here the CDR3 DNA reads TGTGCCAGCAGGGAGAGTACCTCTGTCCCCGGGGAGCTGTTTTTT.

V gene TRBV2 combines with J gene TRBJ1-2; D may be TRBD1 (6 bases). Trimming left V 4 bases short and J 7 bases short, with 13 bases between. The CDR3 loop spans 13 amino acids. Germline CDR1 reads SNHLY; CDR2 reads FYNNEI. DNA for the CDR3: TGTGCCAGCAGTGTTATGGGGGCTCGTGGCTACACCTTC. As protein: CASSVMGARGYTF.

The rearrangement joins TRBV25-1 to TRBJ2-3; possible D gene TRBD2, 5 bases. Germline CDR1 MGHDK, CDR2 SYGVNS. The length of the CDR3 is 17 residues. Trimming left V 0 bases short and J 0 bases short, with 13 bases between. CDR3 DNA: TGTGCCAGCAGTGAATATTTCGCGGGTCGTAGCACAGATACGCAGTATTTT. Translated: CASSEYFAGRSTDTQYF.

This clone has a single count. The chain is built from TRBV19 and TRBJ2-1; D perhaps matches TRBD1 (6 bases). Germline CDR1 LNHDA, CDR2 SQIVND (reference sequence). Trimming left V 6 bases short and J 3 bases short, with 18 bases between. The CDR3 sequence is 16 residues long. The chain's CDR3 is CASRGVGTPNYNEQFF. For the CDR3, the DNA is TGTGCCAGTAGGGGGGTCGGGACACCGAACTACAATGAGCAGTTCTTC.

The gene calls are TRBV27 and TRBJ2-2; D unresolved. Germline CDR1 is MNHEY and CDR2 is SMNVEV (reference sequence). This CDR3 comprises 13 residues. The V end was cut by 5 bases, the J end by 6 bases, with 10 bases between. The CDR3 sequence: CASSINRAGELFF. CDR3 nucleotides: TGTGCCAGCAGTATAAACCGGGCCGGGGAGCTGTTTTTT.

This clone was observed a single time. This chain uses TRBV29-1 with TRBJ1-2, with D possibly matching TRBD1 (5 bases). The CDR3 has 11 residues. The germline CDR1 and CDR2 sequences are SQVTM and ANQGSEA. Trimming cost V 3 bases and J 9 bases, with 11 bases left between them. CDR3 amino acids: CSVEAVGRYTF. Written as DNA, the CDR3 is TGCAGCGTTGAGGCCGTGGGGCGCTACACCTTC.

The genes are TRBV28 and TRBJ1-1, with D hard to call. The V end lost 2 bases, the J end lost 4 bases, and 11 bases lay between the germline ends. The CDR3 sequence is 14 residues long. Germline lookup yields CDR1 MDHEN and CDR2 SYDVKM. CDR3 coding DNA: TGTGCCAGCAGTTTAAGTGGCCAGGTCACTGAAGCTTTCTTT. This translates into CASSLSGQVTEAFF.

V is TRBV29-1 and J is TRBJ2-1; 12 bases line up with TRBD2. V shed 5 bases, J shed 8 bases, and the junction held 10 bases outside the gene matches. CDR1 and CDR2 (germline): SQVTM, ANQGSEA. This CDR3 is built from 15 residues. The CDR3 loop reads CSVPSGRVSGDEQFF. CDR3 nucleotides: TGCAGCGTTCCTAGCGGGAGGGTAAGTGGCGATGAGCAGTTCTTC.

The gene calls are TRBV4-2 and TRBJ2-1, with 13 bases aligning to TRBD2. The V gene end was trimmed by 1 base and the J gene end by 9 bases; junction bases not matched to a gene: 12. From germline, CDR1 is LGHNA and CDR2 YNFKEQ. The CDR3 is 18 residues long. The CDR3 loop reads CASSQAGSGGLAGLEQFF. The CDR3 DNA reads TGTGCCAGCAGCCAAGCGGGGTCCGGGGGACTAGCGGGACTTGAGCAGTTCTTC.

The V call is TRBV6-1, the J call TRBJ1-5; the D gene is possibly TRBD1 (6 bases). This CDR3 spans 15 amino acids. Germline V gives CDR1 MNHNS, CDR2 SASEGT. V lost 2 bases, J lost 5 bases, and 13 bases lay in between. The CDR3 protein is CASSELRGGDQPQHF. CDR3 nucleotide sequence: TGTGCCAGCAGTGAACTTAGGGGGGGAGATCAGCCCCAGCATTTT.

The CDR3 DNA follows: TGTGCCAGCAGCCGATTCGTGGCAGGGTACTATGGCTACACCTTC. This gives the protein CASSRFVAGYYGYTF. The V gene is TRBV27, the J gene TRBJ1-2; D may be TRBD1 (5 bases). With 6 bases removed from V and 3 bases from J, the gap between germline ends came to 17 bases. The CDR3 is made up of 15 amino acids. The V gene's germline CDR1 is MNHEY and CDR2 SMNVEV (reference sequence).

Only one count was recorded for this clone. V usage is TRBV13 and J usage is TRBJ2-7; the D is unclear. The V and J ends lost 3 bases and 5 bases respectively, with 11 bases between them. Germline V gives CDR1 PRHDT, CDR2 FYEKMQ (reference sequence). The CDR3 contains 13 residues. Here the CDR3 DNA reads TGTGCCAGCAGCTTGGGCAGGTCGAACGAGCAGTACTTC. Amino acids: CASSLGRSNEQYF.

The chain employs TRBV12-5 and TRBJ2-1, with a possible D match to TRBD2 (6 bases). CDR1 LGHNT and CDR2 FRNRAP come from the germline V gene. The CDR3 is 15 amino acids. Between the trimmed V and J ends, which lost 7 bases and 12 bases, there was a span of 25 bases. CDR3 loop: CASAIGGANADGQFF. The CDR3 coding sequence is TGTGCTAGTGCCATAGGAGGGGCGAATGCGGATGGGCAGTTCTTC.

This clone was counted many times. This chain uses TRBV15 with TRBJ1-2; tentatively, D is TRBD1 (5 bases). Germline V gene sequence: CDR1 LNHNV, CDR2 YYDKDF (reference sequence). This CDR3 has 18 residues. Trimming removed 0 bases at V and 7 bases at J, with 24 bases between. CDR3 nucleotides: TGTGCCACCAGCAGAGATCGGGGGGTGATGAGTGGAGGGGTTGGCTACACCTTC. Protein product: CATSRDRGVMSGGVGYTF.

This chain joins TRBV11-3 and TRBJ2-7, with TRBD2 identical over 7 bases. Trimming took 4 bases from V and 0 from J; bases not matched to a gene: 9. The germline V gene encodes CDR1 SGHNT and CDR2 YENEEA. The CDR3 consists of 16 residues. The CDR3 DNA is TGTGCCAGCAGCTCCTCGGGGAGGGGAAGCTCCTACGAGCAGTACTTC. Protein: CASSSSGRGSSYEQYF.

The gene calls are TRBV28 and TRBJ2-1, with 8 bases identical to TRBD2. Losses at the gene ends were 3 bases for V and 8 bases for J; bases not matched to a gene: 9. Germline V gene lookup returns CDR1 MDHEN and CDR2 SYDVKM. The CDR3 is 15 amino acids. In nucleotides, the CDR3 is TGTGCCAGCAGTTTTTCAAGCGGGAGAAGGGATGAGCAGTTCTTC. Its protein product is CASSFSSGRRDEQFF.

The chain combines TRBV25-1 with TRBJ2-1, with D unresolved. Germline V lookup: CDR1 MGHDK, CDR2 SYGVNS. V was clipped by 6 bases and J by 9 bases, with 15 bases between them. This CDR3 has 13 residues. The CDR3 loop is CASRAGISGEQFF. Here the CDR3 DNA reads TGTGCCAGCAGAGCAGGAATCTCTGGTGAGCAGTTCTTC.

The genes are TRBV7-2 and TRBJ2-7, with D tentatively TRBD1 (5 bases). This CDR3 is 13 amino acids long. CDR1 SGHTA and CDR2 FQGNSA come from the germline V gene. V was cut by 4 bases and J by 5 bases, with 12 bases left in between. DNA for the CDR3: TGTGCCAGCAGCTCGACAGTACTTGACGAGCAGTACTTC. Its protein is CASSSTVLDEQYF.

The J gene is TRBJ2-7, the V gene TRBV29-1; D is perhaps TRBD1 (6 bases). Trimming stripped 6 bases from V and 4 bases from J, with 16 bases between. The CDR3 has 13 residues. Germline V gives CDR1 SQVTM, CDR2 ANQGSEA. CDR3 DNA sequence: TGCAGCGTCGAACAGGGTAGCCCTTACGAGCAGTACTTC. This encodes CSVEQGSPYEQYF.

The V gene is TRBV6-5, the J gene TRBJ2-1; 9 bases match TRBD1. Germline loops: CDR1 MNHEY, CDR2 SVGAGI. V lost 0 bases to trimming and J lost 8 bases; unmatched junction nucleotides: 2. The CDR3 spans 14 residues. The CDR3 reads CASSYSRTGDEQFF. The DNA of the CDR3 is TGTGCCAGCAGTTACTCACGGACAGGGGATGAGCAGTTCTTC.

This chain uses TRBV27 with TRBJ1-2, with D maybe TRBD1 (6 bases). Trimming took off 4 bases at V and 2 bases at J, with 17 bases between the two ends. The CDR3 is 16 amino acids. Germline CDR1 reads MNHEY; CDR2 reads SMNVEV (reference sequence). CDR3: CASSSVPGHRNYGYTF. DNA of the CDR3: TGTGCCAGCAGTTCCGTCCCGGGACACCGAAACTATGGCTACACCTTC.